A single sample gave rise to the 14 T cell receptor beta chains below, sequenced in a study of T cells after yellow fever vaccination. MiXCR, applied by TCRdb to the 5' RACE reads, yields one record per CDR3 protein. The table records about 85,000 distinct CDR3 sequences, about an eighth of them present only once. The starting material was CD8+ T cells not binding an NS4B(214-222) dextramer, sorted from PBMCs, obtained roughly 20 days after the first yellow fever vaccination. These receptor sequences come from a man aged 18 to 29 who received the YFV17D yellow fever vaccine.

This clonotype was seen only a few times. The chain couples TRBV11-2 to TRBJ2-1; D might be TRBD1 or TRBD2, each matching 5 bases. Deletions cut 4 bases from V and 7 bases from J, with 11 bases between. CDR1 is SGHAT, CDR2 FQNNGV, per germline. There are 13 residues in the CDR3. In DNA form, the CDR3 reads TGTGCCAGCAGCTCACCATGGGGGAATGAGCAGTTCTTC. This codes for CASSSPWGNEQFF.

The chain carries TRBV20-1 and TRBJ2-7; 9 bases line up with TRBD1. Per the germline V gene, CDR1 is DFQATT and CDR2 is SNEGSKA (reference sequence). J gave up 3 bases and V 3 bases, and 6 bases lay outside the gene matches. The CDR3 is 14 amino acids. The CDR3 DNA follows: TGCAGTGCTAGCCCAGGGACAGGGCACTACGAGCAGTACGTC. Protein sequence: CSASPGTGHYEQYV.

This clonotype appeared a few times. The V call is TRBV10-2, the J call TRBJ2-7, with D unresolved. In germline, CDR1 is WSHSY, CDR2 SAAADI. The CDR3 sequence is 13 residues long. Deletions cut 4 bases from V and 0 bases from J, with 7 bases between. The CDR3 spells CASSAFSSYEQYV. Written as DNA, the CDR3 is TGCGCCAGCAGTGCATTTAGCTCCTACGAGCAGTACGTC.

This clonotype was seen only a few times. V gene TRBV5-1 combines with J gene TRBJ1-3, with 8 nucleotides matching TRBD1. Unmatched junction bases numbered 7, after V lost 0 bases and J lost 8 bases. In germline, CDR1 is SGHRS, CDR2 YFSETQ. The CDR3 loop spans 15 amino acids. The CDR3 DNA reads TGCGCCAGCAGCTTGGTAGCGGACAGGGCAGACACCATATATTTT. Residues: CASSLVADRADTIYF. The entire variable domain, with the rest obtained from reference TRBV5-1 and TRBJ1-3, is as follows: KAGVTQTPRYLIKTRGQQVTLSCSPISGHRSVSWYQQTPGQGLQFLFEYFSETQRNKGNFPGRFSGRQFSNSRSEMNVSTLELGDSALYLCASSLVADRADTIYFGEGSWLTVV.

The chain employs TRBV7-9 and TRBJ2-5; 13 positions match TRBD2. V shed 5 bases and J 5 bases; nucleotides not matched to a gene: 11. This CDR3 comprises 17 residues. Germline-derived CDR1 and CDR2 are SEHNR and FQNEAQ (reference sequence). CDR3 loop: CASSPGTSGALRETQYF. The CDR3 nucleotides are TGTGCCAGCAGCCCCGGGACTAGCGGGGCCCTCCGGGAGACCCAGTACTTC.

There are a few counts of this clonotype. The genes are TRBV4-2 and TRBJ1-2; TRBD1 might be the D (6 bases). Trimming left V 0 bases short and J 4 bases short, with 12 bases between. Germline CDR1 reads LGHNA; CDR2 reads YNFKEQ. The CDR3 runs to 15 residues. The chain's CDR3 is CASSQESGGSYGYTF. Here the CDR3 DNA reads TGTGCCAGCAGCCAAGAAAGCGGGGGCAGCTATGGCTACACCTTC.

The rearrangement uses TRBV7-8 and TRBJ1-1; D possibly corresponds to TRBD1 (5 bases). The CDR3 contains 16 residues. Germline CDR1 is SGHVS and CDR2 is FQNEAQ. Deletions cut 4 bases from V and 0 bases from J, with 15 bases between. CDR3 sequence reads: CASSSEGWVLNTEAFF. CDR3 nucleotide sequence: TGTGCCAGCAGCTCAGAGGGGTGGGTTTTGAACACTGAAGCTTTCTTT.

The rearrangement links TRBV24-1 to TRBJ2-2; either TRBD1 or TRBD2 may fit D (5 bases each). The CDR3 runs 14 residues. The V gene's germline CDR1 is KGHDR and CDR2 SFDVKD. The V end lost 3 bases, the J end lost 6 bases, and 10 bases lay between the germline ends. In nucleotides, the CDR3 is TGTGCCACCAGTGATCCCAGGGACGCCGGGGAGCTGTTTTTT. Its protein is CATSDPRDAGELFF.

The J gene is TRBJ2-3, the V gene TRBV6-5; no clear D gene. Trimming left V 1 base short and J 0 bases short, with 2 bases between. CDR1 is MNHEY and CDR2 is SVGAGI in the germline V gene. The CDR3 has 13 residues. CDR3 loop: CASSYYSTDTQYF. The DNA for the CDR3 is TGTGCCAGCAGTTACTACAGCACAGATACGCAGTATTTT.

The V call is TRBV6-1, the J call TRBJ1-3; D is unclear. The CDR3 totals 15 residues. V was trimmed by 6 bases and J by 0 bases, leaving 12 bases between them. Germline CDR1 MNHNS, CDR2 SASEGT. The CDR3: CASSLTLSSGNTIYF. The CDR3 nucleotides read TGTGCCAGCAGCCTGACCCTCAGCTCTGGAAACACCATATATTTT.

This chain connects TRBV3-1 to TRBJ2-6; no clear D gene. Trimming took 1 base from V and 4 from J, leaving 8 bases between them. CDR3 length equals 15 residues. Germline CDR1 reads LGHDT; CDR2 reads YNNKEL (reference sequence). The CDR3 nucleotides are TGTGCCAGCAGCCAAGTGGAGTACGGGGCCAACGTCCTGACTTTC. Encoded protein: CASSQVEYGANVLTF.

The chain joins TRBV4-2 to TRBJ1-5; D is undetermined. V gave up 0 bases and J gave up 3 bases, with 6 bases separating them. This CDR3 contains 14 residues. Germline V lookup: CDR1 LGHNA, CDR2 YNFKEQ. CDR3 in amino acids: CASSQEGFNQPQHF. The CDR3 bases are TGTGCCAGCAGCCAAGAGGGGTTCAATCAGCCCCAGCATTTT.

This chain joins TRBV28 and TRBJ1-5; D may be TRBD1 (6 bases). Trimming took off 7 bases at V and 6 bases at J, with 19 bases between the two ends. The CDR3 loop spans 15 amino acids. CDR1 and CDR2 from the germline V gene are MDHEN and SYDVKM. As DNA, the CDR3 is TGTGCCAGCACCTCGCATAGGGGGGGCCCTCAGCCCCAGCATTTT. Protein product: CASTSHRGGPQPQHF.

Ten or more counts support this clonotype. The chain joins TRBV9 to TRBJ2-3; D is possibly TRBD2 (6 bases). V lost 3 bases to trimming and J lost 4 bases, with 9 bases between them. The CDR3 sequence is 13 residues long. CDR1 is SGDLS and CDR2 is YYNGEE in the germline V gene. The CDR3 DNA reads TGTGCCAGCAGCGAAACGGGGGCAGATACGCAGTATTTT. Amino acid sequence: CASSETGADTQYF.